This T cell receptor beta chain was sequenced for a study of blood T cell repertoires in COVID-19. Study overall: Italy, Spain and the United States were the sources of the convalescent and acute COVID-19 samples. The cDNA or gDNA used as material had been derived from T cells, B-cell-depleted T cells, or PBMCs.

How the authors handled the data: Scientists estimated how many nucleated cells there were by amplifying reference gene primers. Data came from immunoSEQ multiplex PCR; TCRdb stores just in-frame clones and leaves some out. The D gene and trimming were derived from the DNA, and the V and J assignments and clone size from that table. This sample has approximately 25,000 clones, with 75% to 85% found just once. Trimming cost V 2 bases and J 8 bases; bases outside gene matches: 2. Germline V gives CDR1 SEHNR, CDR2 FQNEAQ (reference sequence). The CDR3 is 13 amino acids. Sequencing was done on a sample of peripheral blood. The chain carries TRBV7-9 and TRBJ1-3, with 8 bases that match TRBD1. The TCR comes from a human donor in a cohort sampled during active COVID-19. The CDR3 loop reads CASSLTDRDTIYF. The CDR3 DNA is TGTGCCAGCAGCTTAACGGACAGGGACACCATATATTTT. The full variable domain, completed using reference TRBV7-9 and TRBJ1-3, is DTGVSQNPRHKITKRGQNVTFRCDPISEHNRLYWYRQTLGQGPEFLTYFQNEAQLEKSRLLSDRFSAERPKGSFSTLEIQRTEQGDSAMYLCASSLTDRDTIYFGEGSWLTVV.